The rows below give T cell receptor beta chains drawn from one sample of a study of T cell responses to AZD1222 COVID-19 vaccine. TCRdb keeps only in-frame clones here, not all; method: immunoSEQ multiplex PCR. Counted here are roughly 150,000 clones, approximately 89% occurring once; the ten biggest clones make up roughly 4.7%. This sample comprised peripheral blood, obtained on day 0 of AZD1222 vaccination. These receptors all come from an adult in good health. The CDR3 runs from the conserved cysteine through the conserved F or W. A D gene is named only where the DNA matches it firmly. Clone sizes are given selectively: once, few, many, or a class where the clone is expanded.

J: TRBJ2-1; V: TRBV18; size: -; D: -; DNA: TGTGCCAGCTCTCTCTCCGACTCAGGGAACAATGAGCAGTTCTTC; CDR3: CASSLSDSGNNEQFF
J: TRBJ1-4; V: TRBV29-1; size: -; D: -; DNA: TGCAGCGTTGAGGTATCCCCGCAGCAGAATGAAAAACTGTTTTTT; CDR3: CSVEVSPQQNEKLFF
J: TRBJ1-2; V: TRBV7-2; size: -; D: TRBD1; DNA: TGTGCCAGCAGCTTAGACAGGGGGTATGGCTACACCTTC; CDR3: CASSLDRGYGYTF
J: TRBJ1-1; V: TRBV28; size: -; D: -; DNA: TGTGCCAGCAGTTACCCGGGACGCCTGAGGGAAGCTTTCTTT; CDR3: CASSYPGRLREAFF
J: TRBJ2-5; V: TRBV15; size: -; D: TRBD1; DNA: TGTGCCACCAGCAGAGCACGTGACAGGGGAGAGACCCAGTACTTC; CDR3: CATSRARDRGETQYF
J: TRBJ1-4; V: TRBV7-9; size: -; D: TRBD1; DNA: TGTGCCAGCAGCGGACAGGGAAATGAAAAACTGTTTTTT; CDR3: CASSGQGNEKLFF
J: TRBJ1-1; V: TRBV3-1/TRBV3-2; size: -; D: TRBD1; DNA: TGTGCCAGCAGCCAGTCGGACAGGTTGAACACTGAAGCTTTCTTT; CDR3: CASSQSDRLNTEAFF
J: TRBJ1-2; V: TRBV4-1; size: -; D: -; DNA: TGCGCCAGCAGCCGCAAACAGGAGAACTATGGCTACACCTTC; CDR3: CASSRKQENYGYTF
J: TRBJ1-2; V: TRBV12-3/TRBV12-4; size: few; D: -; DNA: TGTGCCAGCAGACGTGGTGGGTATGGCTACACCTTC; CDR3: CASRRGGYGYTF
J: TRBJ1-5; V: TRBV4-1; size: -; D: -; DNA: TGCGCCAGCAGCCAAGAAGGGGCGGGGGTAAGCAATCAGCCCCAGCATTTT; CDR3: CASSQEGAGVSNQPQHF
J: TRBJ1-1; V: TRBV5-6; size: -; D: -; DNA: TGTGCCAGCAGCTTCTACTTTCAGGGTGAAGCTTTCTTT; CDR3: CASSFYFQGEAFF
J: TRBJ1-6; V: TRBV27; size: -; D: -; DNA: TGTGCCAGCAGTTTCATGGGGGCCTTAGGGTCACCCCTCCACTTT; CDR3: CASSFMGALGSPLHF
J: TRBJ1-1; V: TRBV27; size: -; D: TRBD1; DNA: TGTGCCAGCAGTTTCGACAGGGGGTACACTGAAGCTTTCTTT; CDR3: CASSFDRGYTEAFF
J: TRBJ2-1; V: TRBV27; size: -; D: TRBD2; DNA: TGTGCCAGCAGTTCGAAACTAGCGGGAGGGTGGAATGAGCAGTTCTTC; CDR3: CASSSKLAGGWNEQFF
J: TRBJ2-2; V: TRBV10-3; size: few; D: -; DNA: TGTGCCATCAGTGACGGGGGAGACACCGGGGAGCTGTTTTTT; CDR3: CAISDGGDTGELFF
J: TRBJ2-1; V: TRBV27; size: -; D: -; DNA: TGTGCCAGCAGTGGGGGACCGAATACCCGGGTTAGCTACAATGAGCAGTTCTTC; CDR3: CASSGGPNTRVSYNEQFF
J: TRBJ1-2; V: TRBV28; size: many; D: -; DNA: TGTGCCAGCACCTTACTCGGGGTCGGCTATGGCTACACCTTC; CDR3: CASTLLGVGYGYTF
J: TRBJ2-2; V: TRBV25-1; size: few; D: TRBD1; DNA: TGTGCCAGCGGGACAGGGGACACCGGGGAGCTGTTTTTT; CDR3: CASGTGDTGELFF
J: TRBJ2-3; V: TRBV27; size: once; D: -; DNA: TGTGCCAGCCGAAGGATGACAGATACGCAGTATTTT; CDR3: CASRRMTDTQYF
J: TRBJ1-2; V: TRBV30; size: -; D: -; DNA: TGTGCCTGGAGTGGGTGGAGGGGAGGTGGCTACACCTTC; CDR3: CAWSGWRGGGYTF
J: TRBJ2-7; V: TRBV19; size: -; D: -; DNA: TGTGCCAGTAGTCGGGACTCCTACGAGCAGTACTTC; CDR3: CASSRDSYEQYF
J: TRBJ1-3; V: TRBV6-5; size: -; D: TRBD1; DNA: TGTGCCAGCAGTTACCACGGGACAGGGACTGGAAACACCATATATTTT; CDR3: CASSYHGTGTGNTIYF
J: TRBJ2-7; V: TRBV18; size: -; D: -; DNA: TGTGCCAGCTCACCAACTTTGTCTTACGAGCAGTACTTC; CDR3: CASSPTLSYEQYF
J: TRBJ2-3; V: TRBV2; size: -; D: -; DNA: TGTGCCAGCAGTGACAGGCCGAAAGATACGCAGTATTTT; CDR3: CASSDRPKDTQYF
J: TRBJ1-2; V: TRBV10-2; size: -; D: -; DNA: TGCGCCAGCAGTGAGTCGAAGGTAACGGGGGGCGACTATGGCTACACCTTC; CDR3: CASSESKVTGGDYGYTF
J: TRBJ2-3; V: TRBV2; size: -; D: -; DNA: TGTGCCAGCAGTACCCACAGCACAGATACGCAGTATTTT; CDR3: CASSTHSTDTQYF
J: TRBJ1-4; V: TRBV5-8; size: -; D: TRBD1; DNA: TGTGCCAGCAGCTTGGACGAACAGGGGCGGGCTAATGAAAAACTGTTTTTT; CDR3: CASSLDEQGRANEKLFF
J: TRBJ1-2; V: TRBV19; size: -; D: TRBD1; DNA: TGTGCCAGTAGTCCCTCCGGACAGGGAGCTAACTATGGCTACACCTTC; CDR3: CASSPSGQGANYGYTF
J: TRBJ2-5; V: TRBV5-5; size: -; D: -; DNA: TGTGCCAGCAGCTTGGGCAGGGGAGGAGAGACCCAGTACTTC; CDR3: CASSLGRGGETQYF
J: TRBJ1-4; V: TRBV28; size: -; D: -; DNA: TGTGCCAGCAGTTGGGGGGAGGCGGGGGGTGAAAAACTGTTTTTT; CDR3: CASSWGEAGGEKLFF
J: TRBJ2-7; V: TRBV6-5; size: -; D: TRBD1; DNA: TGTGCCAGCAATAGGGACAGGGGCTCCTACGAGCAGTACTTC; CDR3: CASNRDRGSYEQYF
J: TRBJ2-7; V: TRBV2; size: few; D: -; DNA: TGTGCCAGCAGGTATGATAGCCGCGAGCAGTACTTC; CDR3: CASRYDSREQYF
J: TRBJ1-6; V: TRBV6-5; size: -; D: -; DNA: TGTGCCAGCTTCAGCTCCTATAATTCACCCCTCCACTTT; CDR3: CASFSSYNSPLHF
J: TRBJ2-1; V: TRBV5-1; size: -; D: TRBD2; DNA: TGCGCCAGCAATCAGCGGGAGCGGCATGAGCAGTTCTTC; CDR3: CASNQRERHEQFF
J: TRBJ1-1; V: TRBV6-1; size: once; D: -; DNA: TGTGCCAGCAGTGAATTTACAGGGAGGAACACTGAAGCTTTCTTT; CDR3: CASSEFTGRNTEAFF
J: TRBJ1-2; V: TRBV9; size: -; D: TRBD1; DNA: TGTGCCAGCAGCGCCTCAGTGACAGGGCGCTATGGCTACACCTTC; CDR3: CASSASVTGRYGYTF
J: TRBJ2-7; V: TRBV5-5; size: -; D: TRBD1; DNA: TGTGCCAGCAGCTCGCCCCTTTGGGGACAGACCGAGCAGTACTTC; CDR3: CASSSPLWGQTEQYF
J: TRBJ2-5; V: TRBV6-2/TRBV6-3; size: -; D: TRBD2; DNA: TGTGCCAGCAGTTCTACGGGACTAGCTGTAGAGACCCAGTACTTC; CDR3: CASSSTGLAVETQYF
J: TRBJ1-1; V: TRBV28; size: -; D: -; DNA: TGTGCCAGCAGTTTATGGTCGGCCACTGAAGCTTTCTTT; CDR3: CASSLWSATEAFF
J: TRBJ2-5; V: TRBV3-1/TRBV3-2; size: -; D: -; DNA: TGTGCCAGCAGCTACGGATACAGGCAAGAGACCCAGTACTTC; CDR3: CASSYGYRQETQYF
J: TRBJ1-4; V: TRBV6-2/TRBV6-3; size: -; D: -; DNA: TGTGCCAGCAGTTACTTCGATTTTGGCGAAAAACTGTTTTTT; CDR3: CASSYFDFGEKLFF
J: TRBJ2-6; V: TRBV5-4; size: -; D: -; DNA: TGTGCCAGCAGAAAGGACAGAAACTCTGGGGCCAACGTCCTGACTTTC; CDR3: CASRKDRNSGANVLTF
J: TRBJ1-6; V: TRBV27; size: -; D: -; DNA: TGTGCCAGCAGTTTATCGGGCAGCTCCTATAATTCACCCCTCCACTTT; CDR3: CASSLSGSSYNSPLHF
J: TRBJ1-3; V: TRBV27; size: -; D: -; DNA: TGTGCCAGCAGTTTAAGCCGGGCTGGAAACACCATATATTTT; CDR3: CASSLSRAGNTIYF
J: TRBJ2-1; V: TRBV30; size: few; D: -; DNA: TGTGCCTGGAGCTCCTTTTCCGATGAGCAGTTCTTC; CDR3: CAWSSFSDEQFF
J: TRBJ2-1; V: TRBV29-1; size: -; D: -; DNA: TGCAGCGTTGAAGAGGCGCAGGGTCAGAATGAGCAGTTCTTC; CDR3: CSVEEAQGQNEQFF
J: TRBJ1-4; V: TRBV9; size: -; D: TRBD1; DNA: TGTGCCAGCAGCGTACAGGGGGATGAAAAACTGTTTTTT; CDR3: CASSVQGDEKLFF
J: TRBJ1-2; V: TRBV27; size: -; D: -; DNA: TGTGCCAGCAGTTTTTCGGACGGGGAAGGTGGCTACACCTTC; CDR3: CASSFSDGEGGYTF
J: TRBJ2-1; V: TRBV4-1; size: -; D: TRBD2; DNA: TGCGCCAGCAGCCAAGTTCCGGGACTAGCGGGACTTTACAATGAGCAGTTCTTC; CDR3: CASSQVPGLAGLYNEQFF
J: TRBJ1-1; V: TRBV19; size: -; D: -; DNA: TGTGCCAGTAGTACCCCGGTTACTGAAGCTTTCTTT; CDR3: CASSTPVTEAFF
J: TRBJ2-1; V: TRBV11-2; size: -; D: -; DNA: TGTGCCAGTTTCTATGGAGGGGGCGGGGACAATGAGCAGTTCTTC; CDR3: CASFYGGGGDNEQFF
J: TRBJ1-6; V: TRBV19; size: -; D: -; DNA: TGTGCCAGTAGTGTGGACAGTTCAAAGGTTTATTCACCCCTCCACTTT; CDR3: CASSVDSSKVYSPLHF
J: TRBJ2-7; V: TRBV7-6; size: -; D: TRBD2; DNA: TGTGCCAGCAGCCCAACCGGGGGAGGGACTAGCGGGAGGCAGTACTTC; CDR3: CASSPTGGGTSGRQYF
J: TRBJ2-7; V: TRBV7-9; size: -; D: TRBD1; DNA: TGTGCCAGCAGCATTACAGGGGAATCCTACGAGCAGTACTTC; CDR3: CASSITGESYEQYF